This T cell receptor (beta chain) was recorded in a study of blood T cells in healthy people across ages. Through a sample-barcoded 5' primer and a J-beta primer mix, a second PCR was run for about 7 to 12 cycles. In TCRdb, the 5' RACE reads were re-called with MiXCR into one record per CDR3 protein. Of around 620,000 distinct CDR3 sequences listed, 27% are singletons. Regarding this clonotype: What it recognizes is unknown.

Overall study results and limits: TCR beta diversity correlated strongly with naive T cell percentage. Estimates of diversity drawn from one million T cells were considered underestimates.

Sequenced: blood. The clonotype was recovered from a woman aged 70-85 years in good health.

CDR3 sequence (DNA): TGTGCCAGCCGGGACGCTCGCGGGACGGATACGCAGTATTTT. Protein sequence: CASRDARGTDTQYF. The rearrangement links TRBV11-1 to TRBJ2-3, with D perhaps matching TRBD2 (6 bases). The CDR3 length is 14 residues. Germline V CDR1 and CDR2: SGHAT, FQDESV (reference sequence). The V end was cut by 8 bases, the J end by 6 bases, with 18 bases between.